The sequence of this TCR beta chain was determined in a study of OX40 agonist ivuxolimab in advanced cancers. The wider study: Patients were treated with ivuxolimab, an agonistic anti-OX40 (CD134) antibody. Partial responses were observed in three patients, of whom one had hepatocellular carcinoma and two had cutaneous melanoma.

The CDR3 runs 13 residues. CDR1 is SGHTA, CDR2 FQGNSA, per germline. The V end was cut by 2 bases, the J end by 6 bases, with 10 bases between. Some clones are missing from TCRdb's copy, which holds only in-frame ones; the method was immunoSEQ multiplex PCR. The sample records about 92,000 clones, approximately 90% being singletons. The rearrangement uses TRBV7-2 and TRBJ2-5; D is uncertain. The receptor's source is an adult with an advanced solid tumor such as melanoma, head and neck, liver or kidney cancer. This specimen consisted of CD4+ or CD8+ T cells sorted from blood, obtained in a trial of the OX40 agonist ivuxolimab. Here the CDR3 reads CASSLTERQTQYF. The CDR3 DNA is TGTGCCAGCAGCTTAACAGAAAGACAGACCCAGTACTTC.